This TCR beta chain was observed in a study of blood T cell repertoires in COVID-19. Looking at the study overall: Samples representing acute and convalescent COVID-19 were sourced from the United States, Italy and Spain.

Germline CDR1 reads KGHSH; CDR2 reads LQKENI. This CDR3 is 14 amino acids long. Trimming took off 0 bases at V and 4 bases at J, with 9 bases between the two ends. Here immunoSEQ multiplex PCR was the method, and the copy in TCRdb shows in-frame clones only, minus some. The table lists around 56,000 clones, approximately 79% of them singletons. This receptor was obtained from a man in his 60s with acute or convalescent COVID-19. Sequenced input: peripheral blood. The rearrangement uses TRBV18 and TRBJ1-1; D is unclear. CDR3 protein: CASSPPRVGTEAFF. DNA of the CDR3: TGTGCCAGCTCACCACCGCGGGTGGGCACTGAAGCTTTCTTT. The full variable domain, its missing parts supplied by reference TRBV18 and TRBJ1-1, is NAGVMQNPRHLVRRRGQEARLRCSPMKGHSHVYWYRQLPEEGLKFMVYLQKENIIDESGMPKERFSAEFPKEGPSILRIQQVVRGDSAAYFCASSPPRVGTEAFFGQGTRLTVV.